Shown below are 10 T cell receptor beta chains from a single sample sequenced in a study of blood T cell repertoires in COVID-19. Method: immunoSEQ multiplex PCR; TCRdb's copy keeps in-frame clones and lacks some. The data contain some 25,000 clones, 82% of them singletons. The sequencing sample was made of peripheral blood. The receptors derive from a human donor in a cohort sampled during active COVID-19.

The chain joins TRBV6-5 to TRBJ2-2, with 9 bases aligning to TRBD2. The CDR3 totals 14 residues. In germline, CDR1 is MNHEY, CDR2 SVGAGI. The CDR3 sequence is CVSWLSGSTGELFF. CDR3 DNA: TGTGTCTCTTGGCTTAGCGGGAGCACCGGGGAGCTGTTTTTT.

J is TRBJ1-5 and V is TRBV18; D might be TRBD1 (5 bases). The V and J ends lost 2 bases and 7 bases respectively, with 18 bases between them. This CDR3 is 16 amino acids long. CDR1 and CDR2 (germline): KGHSH, LQKENI. In nucleotides, the CDR3 is TGTGCCAGCTCACCAGGGGCGGCAGGGAGGGTCCAGCCCCAGCATTTT. Residues: CASSPGAAGRVQPQHF.

The rearrangement joins TRBV9 to TRBJ2-2; possibly TRBD2 for D (6 bases). The CDR3 extends over 17 amino acids. Germline V gene lookup returns CDR1 SGDLS and CDR2 YYNGEE. V was shortened by 0 bases and J by 4 bases, with 16 bases between the two germline ends. The CDR3 bases are TGTGCCAGCAGCGTAGGGGCGGGGCAGGGTGTCACCGGGGAGCTGTTTTTT. Translation: CASSVGAGQGVTGELFF.

The chain uses TRBV7-2 and TRBJ2-3; 10 positions match TRBD2. The CDR3 covers 14 residues. Per germline, CDR1 SGHTA and CDR2 FQGNSA. With 6 bases clipped from V and 4 bases from J, the junction kept 4 bases outside the gene matches. This chain's CDR3 is CASSPSGSSDTQYF. DNA of the CDR3: TGTGCCAGCAGTCCTAGCGGGAGTTCAGATACGCAGTATTTT.

The chain has TRBV7-2 and TRBJ1-4, with D possibly being TRBD1 (5 bases). Germline assignment: CDR1 SGHTA and CDR2 FQGNSA. This CDR3 comprises 14 residues. V was shortened by 8 bases and J by 7 bases, with 17 bases between the two germline ends. CDR3 coding DNA: TGTGCCAGCTCCCAGGGTCCAGGTTTTGAAAAACTGTTTTTT. It translates to CASSQGPGFEKLFF.

This clone has just one count. The chain couples TRBV4-1 to TRBJ1-2; 9 bases fit TRBD1. V was pared by 1 base and J by 0 bases, with 3 bases of the junction left unmatched. This CDR3 has 16 residues. Germline lookup yields CDR1 MGHRA and CDR2 YSYEKL. The CDR3 DNA reads as TGCGCCAGCAGCCAAGTTCGGGACAGGGCTAACTATGGCTACACCTTC. It is translated as CASSQVRDRANYGYTF.

The chain links TRBV7-2 to TRBJ1-2; 9 bases align to TRBD1. CDR1 and CDR2 (germline): SGHTA, FQGNSA. The CDR3 has 16 amino acids. The J segment lost 6 bases and the V segment lost 2 bases, leaving 10 bases of the junction unmatched. The CDR3 protein is CASSLWGPGQGDGYTF. As DNA, the CDR3 is TGTGCCAGCAGCTTATGGGGACCGGGACAGGGAGATGGCTACACCTTC.

This clone came up once. V usage is TRBV7-6 and J usage is TRBJ1-2; unclear D gene. Trimming left V 2 bases short and J 5 bases short, with 15 bases between. The CDR3 consists of 15 residues. The germline V gene has CDR1 SGHVS and CDR2 FNYEAQ. The CDR3 nucleotides read TGTGCCAGCAGCTTATACGGGGATCCTGGGTATGGCTACACCTTC. Its translation is CASSLYGDPGYGYTF.

This rearrangement joins TRBV19 to TRBJ2-3; TRBD1 aligns across 8 bases. There are 15 residues in the CDR3. J was trimmed by 4 bases and V by 1 base; bases with no gene match: 4. Germline V gene lookup returns CDR1 LNHDA and CDR2 SQIVND (reference sequence). The CDR3 protein is CASSIGTGYADTQYF. The DNA of the CDR3 is TGTGCCAGTAGTATAGGGACAGGGTATGCAGATACGCAGTATTTT.

The chain couples TRBV19 to TRBJ1-4, with unresolved D. CDR1 is LNHDA and CDR2 is SQIVND in the germline V gene (reference sequence). The CDR3 loop spans 14 amino acids. Trimming cost V 3 bases and J 7 bases, with 12 bases left between them. The CDR3 DNA follows: TGTGCCAGTAGTATTAATAGTGCTGGTGAAAAACTGTTTTTT. Translating it yields CASSINSAGEKLFF.